This T cell receptor (beta chain) was identified during a study of shared clonotypes between healthy human individuals. Study-level background: A couple of female and three male donors aged 18 to 49 were enrolled.

The naive CD8 subset, CD45RO-negative cells positively selected for CCR7, excluded terminally differentiated effector memory CD45RA+ cells. The CDR3 sequence is 14 residues long. V dropped 7 bases and J dropped 2; count of bases not matched to a gene: 2. The germline gives CDR1 SGHDT, CDR2 YYEEEE. The table came from immunoSEQ multiplex PCR; TCRdb's copy has only in-frame clones and leaves some out. The sample shows millions of clones, more than 85% of them seen only once. The J gene is TRBJ2-7, the V gene TRBV5-6, with TRBD2 matching 14 bases. The TCR originated in a man aged 18 to 29 in good health. Some clones in this sample may be carry-over from other donors' samples. The sequencing input was naive CD8+ T cells from PBMCs. The CDR3 DNA follows: TGTGCCAGCGGGGGACTAGCGGGAGCCTACGAGCAGTACTTC. Translation: CASGGLAGAYEQYF.